This TCR beta chain was profiled in a study of blood T cell repertoires in COVID-19. This clone appeared once. In germline, CDR1 is SGHTA, CDR2 FQGNSA. V gave up 5 bases and J gave up 2 bases, with 4 bases separating them. The CDR3 has 12 amino acids. Participant-reported clinical history was the basis for cohort assignment. The method was immunoSEQ multiplex PCR; TCRdb's version includes in-frame clones alone and lacks a portion of them. The sample contains approximately 470,000 clones, 87% of which appear only once. The chain couples TRBV7-2 to TRBJ1-3; D is unresolved. The clonotype comes from a woman under 30 who had recovered from COVID-19. The sample comprised PBMCs or T cells enriched from blood (not recorded which). The CDR3 region is CASSHPGNTIYF. Here the CDR3 DNA reads TGTGCCAGCAGCCATCCTGGAAACACCATATATTTT.